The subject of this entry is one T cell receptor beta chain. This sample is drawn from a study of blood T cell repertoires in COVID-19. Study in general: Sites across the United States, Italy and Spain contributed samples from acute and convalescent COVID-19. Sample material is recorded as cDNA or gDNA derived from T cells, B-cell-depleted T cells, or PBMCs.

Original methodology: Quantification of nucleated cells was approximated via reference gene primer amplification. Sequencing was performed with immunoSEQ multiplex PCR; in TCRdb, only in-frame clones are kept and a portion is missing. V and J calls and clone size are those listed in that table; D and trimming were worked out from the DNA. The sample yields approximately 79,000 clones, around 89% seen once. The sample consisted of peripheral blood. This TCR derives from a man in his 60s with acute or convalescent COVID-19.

As DNA, the CDR3 is TGCGCCAGCAGCCCGAGACTAGGCAACACTGAAGCTTTCTTT. Its translation: CASSPRLGNTEAFF. The chain is built from TRBV5-1 and TRBJ1-1; unclear D gene. CDR1 is SGHRS and CDR2 is YFSETQ in the germline V gene. The CDR3 length is 14 residues. Trimming took 4 bases from V and 2 from J, leaving 12 bases between them. Complete variable domain (other parts from reference TRBV5-1 and TRBJ1-1): KAGVTQTPRYLIKTRGQQVTLSCSPISGHRSVSWYQQTPGQGLQFLFEYFSETQRNKGNFPGRFSGRQFSNSRSEMNVSTLELGDSALYLCASSPRLGNTEAFFGQGTRLTVV.